This T cell receptor beta chain was identified in a study of blood T cell repertoires in COVID-19. Turning to the study itself: Donors in the United States, Italy and Spain gave samples during acute or convalescent COVID-19.

The CDR3 is 11 amino acids. Germline CDR1 is SGHTA and CDR2 is FQGTGA. V was trimmed by 5 bases and J by 9 bases, leaving 11 bases between them. Clones were read by immunoSEQ multiplex PCR, and TCRdb kept only the in-frame ones, dropping some. Counted here are about 230,000 clones, approximately 82% occurring once; the ten biggest clones make up approximately 1.3%. V usage is TRBV7-3 and J usage is TRBJ2-7; D gene uncertain. The source of this sequence is a woman aged 40 to 50 who had recovered from COVID-19. Sequenced sample: peripheral blood. The CDR3 nucleotides are TGTGCCAGCAGCCCCCCCCCGGGGCAGTACTTC. Protein: CASSPPPGQYF.